The clone carrying this T cell receptor (beta chain) turned up a few times. Clinical history as reported by participants underpinned cohort assignment. Here immunoSEQ multiplex PCR was the method, and the copy in TCRdb shows in-frame clones only, minus some. The sample lists a few hundred thousand clones, roughly four fifths occurring once. The sample is drawn from a study of blood T cell repertoires in COVID-19. Study information: COVID-19 samples from acute and convalescent phases originated in the United States, Italy and Spain. T cells, B-cell-depleted T cells, or PBMCs provided the cDNA or gDNA that served as material.

The CDR3 is made up of 14 amino acids. Trimming shortened V by 7 bases and J by 1 base, and 8 bases separated the two germline ends. Germline lookup yields CDR1 MNHEY and CDR2 SVGAGI. The sequence came from a man aged 25 to 45 with acute COVID-19. Sequenced material: PBMCs or T cells enriched from blood (not recorded which). The gene calls are TRBV6-5 and TRBJ2-6; D gene ambiguous. CDR3 DNA sequence: TGTGCCAGCACCACTCTATCTGGGGCCAACGTCCTGACTTTC. This translates into CASTTLSGANVLTF.